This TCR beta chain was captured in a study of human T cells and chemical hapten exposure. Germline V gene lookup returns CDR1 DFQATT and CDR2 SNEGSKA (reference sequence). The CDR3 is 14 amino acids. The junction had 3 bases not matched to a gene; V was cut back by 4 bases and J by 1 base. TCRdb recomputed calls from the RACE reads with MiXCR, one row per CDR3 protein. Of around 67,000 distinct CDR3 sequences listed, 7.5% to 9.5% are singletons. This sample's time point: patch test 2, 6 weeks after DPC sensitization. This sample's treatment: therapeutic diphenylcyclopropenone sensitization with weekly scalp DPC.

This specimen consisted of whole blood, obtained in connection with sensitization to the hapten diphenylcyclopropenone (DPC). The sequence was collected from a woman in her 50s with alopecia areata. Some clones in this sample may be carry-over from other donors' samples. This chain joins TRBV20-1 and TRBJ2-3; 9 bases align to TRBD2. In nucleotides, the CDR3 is TGCAGTGCTACCATAGCGGGGGGCACAGATACGCAGTATTTT. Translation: CSATIAGGTDTQYF.